The 24 T cell receptor beta chains below were found in one sample sequenced in a study of lymphopenia after photon versus proton radiotherapy. TCRdb's copy holds only in-frame clones and misses some; the assay was immunoSEQ multiplex PCR. The table lists roughly 58,000 clones, about nine tenths of them singletons. This specimen was peripheral blood, taken from a patient treated with proton-based radiotherapy. These receptors came from a man older than 75 with esophageal cancer.

The rearrangement links TRBV5-1 to TRBJ2-2, with TRBD1 matching over 11 bases. V was pared by 4 bases and J by 4 bases, with 6 bases of the junction left unmatched. Germline V gene data show CDR1 as SGHRS and CDR2 as YFSETQ. The CDR3 length is 16 residues. This chain's CDR3 is CASSLPGQGVTGELFF. The DNA for the CDR3 is TGCGCCAGCAGCCTTCCGGGACAGGGGGTCACCGGGGAGCTGTTTTTT. Variable domain in full (rest from reference TRBV5-1 and TRBJ2-2): KAGVTQTPRYLIKTRGQQVTLSCSPISGHRSVSWYQQTPGQGLQFLFEYFSETQRNKGNFPGRFSGRQFSNSRSEMNVSTLELGDSALYLCASSLPGQGVTGELFFGEGSRLTVL.

The chain employs TRBV5-5 and TRBJ2-2; D gene uncertain. This CDR3 region has 15 residues. Germline V gene lookup returns CDR1 SGHKS and CDR2 YYEKEE (reference sequence). V was cut by 1 base and J by 7 bases, with 14 bases left in between. The CDR3 sequence: CASSLKSQYSGELFF. CDR3 bases: TGTGCCAGCAGCTTGAAATCGCAGTATAGCGGGGAGCTGTTTTTT.

V is TRBV5-1 and J is TRBJ1-6, with 7 positions matching TRBD1. Per the germline V gene, CDR1 is SGHRS and CDR2 is YFSETQ. V shed 4 bases, J shed 0 bases, and the junction held 4 bases outside the gene matches. The CDR3 length is 16 residues. DNA of the CDR3: TGCGCCAGCAGCCGTGGGGACAGCTCCTATAATTCACCCCTCCACTTT. Encoded protein: CASSRGDSSYNSPLHF.

The chain couples TRBV21-1 to TRBJ2-7. TRBV21-1 is an annotated pseudogene. This CDR3 has 16 residues. This CDR3 is CASSKPPWAAYYKQYF. For the CDR3, the DNA is TGTGCCAGCAGCAAACCTCCTTGGGCAGCCTACTACAAGCAGTACTTC.

The CDR3 region is CASSDDRRAANYGYTF. The CDR3 DNA reads TGTGCCAGTAGCGACGACAGGCGCGCAGCTAACTATGGCTACACCTTC. The chain employs TRBV19 and TRBJ1-2; maybe TRBD1 (6 bases). The CDR3 is 16 residues long. The germline V gene has CDR1 LNHDA and CDR2 SQIVND (reference sequence). V gave up 6 bases and J gave up 0 bases, with 17 bases separating them.

The genes are TRBV7-2 and TRBJ2-7, with 10 nucleotides matching TRBD2. CDR3 length: 15 residues. Germline CDR1 reads SGHTA; CDR2 reads FQGNSA. The J segment lost 4 bases and the V segment lost 5 bases, leaving 8 bases of the junction unmatched. The CDR3 spells CASSPRTSGPYEQYF. CDR3 bases: TGTGCCAGCAGCCCTCGGACTAGCGGCCCGTACGAGCAGTACTTC.

The CDR3 nucleotides are TGCAGCGTCCGAATCGGACAGTCGGGAGATACGCAGTATTTT. It specifies CSVRIGQSGDTQYF. The chain recombines TRBV29-1 with TRBJ2-3; TRBD1 might be the D (6 bases). There are 14 residues in the CDR3. Per the germline V gene, CDR1 is SQVTM and CDR2 is ANQGSEA. V lost 6 bases, J lost 5 bases, and 18 bases lay in between.

The V and J genes are TRBV18 and TRBJ1-2; a possible D gene is TRBD1 (5 bases). Deletions cut 6 bases from V and 7 bases from J, with 18 bases between. The CDR3 sequence is 14 residues long. In germline, CDR1 is KGHSH, CDR2 LQKENI. CDR3 region: CASSYLRDPSGYTF. DNA for the CDR3: TGTGCCAGCTCTTACTTACGGGACCCGTCTGGCTACACCTTC.

The rearrangement joins TRBV27 to TRBJ2-7; D not resolved. V shed 2 bases and J shed 3 bases, with 8 bases lying between them. The CDR3 sequence is 13 residues long. CDR1 is MNHEY and CDR2 is SMNVEV in the germline V gene (reference sequence). CDR3 DNA sequence: TGTGCCAGCAGTTTAGTCCCCAGCTACGAGCAGTACTTC. It is translated as CASSLVPSYEQYF.

V usage is TRBV10-3 and J usage is TRBJ2-7, with TRBD1 matching 7 bases. There are 13 residues in the CDR3. The V segment lost 6 bases and the J segment 5 bases; nucleotides outside the gene matches: 7. Germline V CDR1 and CDR2: ENHRY, SYGVKD. In DNA form, the CDR3 reads TGTGCCATCAGAGAGACAGGGTTCAACGAGCAGTACTTC. Translated: CAIRETGFNEQYF.

This sequence joins TRBV29-1 and TRBJ1-1; tentative D call: TRBD1 (5 bases). CDR1 and CDR2 from the germline V gene are SQVTM and ANQGSEA. V was shortened by 6 bases and J by 3 bases, with 23 bases between the two germline ends. The length of the CDR3 is 16 residues. The CDR3 coding sequence is TGCAGCGTCGCCACCGGGACTACGCAGGGTGACACTGAAGCTTTCTTT. It is translated as CSVATGTTQGDTEAFF.

This CDR3 is CASSQGLADTQYF. The CDR3, as DNA: TGCGCCAGCAGCCAGGGGCTAGCAGATACGCAGTATTTT. The chain recombines TRBV4-3 with TRBJ2-3; a possible D gene is TRBD1 (5 bases). Germline values: CDR1 LGHNA, CDR2 YSLEER. The CDR3 length is 13 residues. The V end lost 3 bases, the J end lost 4 bases, and 8 bases lay between the germline ends.

The chain joins TRBV5-1 to TRBJ2-7; D not resolved. Looked up from germline, CDR1 is SGHRS and CDR2 is YFSETQ. The CDR3 sequence is 12 residues long. The V end lost 7 bases, the J end lost 2 bases, and 10 bases lay between the germline ends. The CDR3: CASGTDAYEQYF. The DNA for the CDR3 is TGCGCCAGCGGAACAGATGCCTACGAGCAGTACTTC.

This clone showed up just a few times. The gene calls are TRBV2 and TRBJ1-5; tentative D call: TRBD1 (5 bases). Trimming cost V 6 bases and J 5 bases, with 14 bases left between them. Germline V gives CDR1 SNHLY, CDR2 FYNNEI. This CDR3 has 14 amino acids. As DNA, the CDR3 is TGTGCCAGCAGCCCAACGGGGGGGTATCAGCCCCAGCATTTT. This gives the protein CASSPTGGYQPQHF.

The chain uses TRBV19 and TRBJ1-1; 8 bases are a match to TRBD1. The V gene end was trimmed by 6 bases and the J gene end by 6 bases; junction bases not matched to a gene: 9. The CDR3 sequence is 14 residues long. Per the germline V gene, CDR1 is LNHDA and CDR2 is SQIVND (reference sequence). The CDR3 here is CASSAGQGRAEAFF. CDR3 DNA sequence: TGTGCCAGTAGCGCCGGACAGGGTCGGGCTGAAGCTTTCTTT.

In its sample, this clone was seen once. This rearrangement joins TRBV18 to TRBJ2-7; 8 bases are shared with TRBD1. The J segment lost 3 bases and the V segment lost 2 bases, leaving 6 bases of the junction unmatched. The CDR3 has 15 amino acids. Germline V CDR1 and CDR2: KGHSH, LQKENI. The CDR3 loop reads CASSPGAGGRYEQYF. As DNA, the CDR3 is TGTGCCAGCTCACCAGGGGCAGGGGGCCGCTACGAGCAGTACTTC. The whole variable domain, remainder taken from reference TRBV18 and TRBJ2-7, is NAGVMQNPRHLVRRRGQEARLRCSPMKGHSHVYWYRQLPEEGLKFMVYLQKENIIDESGMPKERFSAEFPKEGPSILRIQQVVRGDSAAYFCASSPGAGGRYEQYFGPGTRLTVT.

J is TRBJ2-7 and V is TRBV10-3; the match to TRBD1 covers 7 bases. V shed 3 bases and J 3 bases; nucleotides not matched to a gene: 11. The CDR3 is made up of 16 amino acids. The germline V gene has CDR1 ENHRY and CDR2 SYGVKD. CDR3 bases: TGTGCCATCAGTGAATATTCAGGACAGGAGAACTACGAGCAGTACTTC. Amino acid sequence: CAISEYSGQENYEQYF.

This sequence joins TRBV7-2 and TRBJ1-1, with D perhaps matching TRBD1 (6 bases). The CDR3 has 15 amino acids. Germline V gene data show CDR1 as SGHTA and CDR2 as FQGNSA. Between the trimmed V and J ends, which lost 4 bases and 1 base, there was a span of 13 bases. The CDR3 coding sequence is TGTGCCAGCAGCTCTACTGGGGGACAGAACACTGAAGCTTTCTTT. This sequence encodes CASSSTGGQNTEAFF.

The rearrangement joins TRBV7-3 to TRBJ1-5; TRBD1 agrees at 7 bases. From germline, CDR1 is SGHTA and CDR2 FQGTGA. V dropped 5 bases and J dropped 1; count of bases not matched to a gene: 11. The CDR3 has 17 amino acids. CDR3 loop: CASSPGNRGGSNQPQHF. The DNA for the CDR3 is TGTGCCAGCAGCCCCGGTAACAGGGGAGGGAGCAATCAGCCCCAGCATTTT.

The rearrangement uses TRBV27 and TRBJ2-3; possibly TRBD2 for D (6 bases). Germline CDR1 is MNHEY and CDR2 is SMNVEV (reference sequence). This CDR3 comprises 13 residues. V lost 5 bases and J 4 bases, leaving 10 bases between the germline ends. Here the CDR3 reads CASSRVAADTQYF. CDR3 in DNA: TGTGCCAGCAGTAGAGTAGCGGCAGATACGCAGTATTTT.

The chain employs TRBV19 and TRBJ1-2, with D unclear. V gave up 0 bases and J gave up 8 bases, with 19 bases separating them. This CDR3 comprises 16 residues. The germline gives CDR1 LNHDA, CDR2 SQIVND (reference sequence). As DNA, the CDR3 is TGTGCCAGTAGTATAGAAGGTGGTGGATTAATTTACGGCTACACCTTC. Translating gives CASSIEGGGLIYGYTF.

This clone has only a few counts. V gene TRBV6-5 combines with J gene TRBJ2-3; 7 nucleotides line up with TRBD1. Germline lookup yields CDR1 MNHEY and CDR2 SVGAGI. After removal of 2 bases from V and 0 bases from J, the junction contained 2 bases not matched to a gene. This CDR3 comprises 15 residues. The CDR3 nucleotides are TGTGCCAGCAGTTACGGGACAGAGAGCACAGATACGCAGTATTTT. Translating it yields CASSYGTESTDTQYF.

CDR3 protein: CASSAQGSETQYF. The CDR3 nucleotides read TGTGCCAGCTCAGCTCAGGGGAGTGAGACCCAGTACTTC. The rearrangement uses TRBV18 and TRBJ2-5, with a possible D match to TRBD1 (6 bases). The germline CDR1 and CDR2 sequences are KGHSH and LQKENI. The CDR3 spans 13 residues. Trimming left V 5 bases short and J 5 bases short, with 12 bases between.

This chain uses TRBV11-3 with TRBJ1-1, with a possible D match to TRBD1 (5 bases). CDR1 SGHNT and CDR2 YENEEA come from the germline V gene. Trimming took off 5 bases at V and 7 bases at J, with 14 bases between the two ends. The CDR3 contains 13 residues. The CDR3 nucleotides are TGTGCCAGCAGCCGGGGACCCGCAAATGAAGCTTTCTTT. Amino acids: CASSRGPANEAFF. The full variable domain, its missing parts supplied by reference TRBV11-3 and TRBJ1-1, is EAGVVQSPRYKIIEKKQPVAFWCNPISGHNTLYWYLQNLGQGPELLIRYENEEAVDDSQLPKDRFSAERLKGVDSTLKIQPAELGDSAVYLCASSRGPANEAFFGQGTRLTVV.